A selection of T cell receptor beta chains follows, all from one sample in a study of shared clonotypes between healthy human individuals. Only in-frame clones appear in the TCRdb table, and some are missing; sequencing was by immunoSEQ multiplex PCR. The sample lists roughly 2.2 million clones, about 90% occurring once. Sequencing was carried out using naive CD4+ T cells from PBMCs. Receptor source: a man in his late teens or twenties in good health. Some clones in this sample may be carry-over from other donors' samples. The CDR3 runs from the conserved cysteine through the conserved F or W. A D gene is named only where the DNA matches it firmly. The size entry is marked missing in some rows and otherwise reads once, few, many or a size class.

size: .
D: .
V: TRBV7-2
J: TRBJ2-1
CDR3: CASSLTGTSLYNEQFF
DNA: TGTGCCAGCAGCTTAACGGGGACCTCCCTCTACAATGAGCAGTTCTTC

size: once
D: TRBD2
V: TRBV14
J: TRBJ2-7
CDR3: CASSPSSGRTYEQYF
DNA: TGTGCCAGCAGCCCTTCTAGCGGGAGGACCTACGAGCAGTACTTC

size: .
D: .
V: TRBV7-2
J: TRBJ2-5
CDR3: CASSFRETQYF
DNA: TGTGCCAGCAGCTTCAGGGAGACCCAGTACTTC

size: .
D: TRBD1
V: TRBV2
J: TRBJ1-2
CDR3: CASSRDRGILGYGYTF
DNA: TGTGCCAGCAGCCGGGACAGGGGGATATTAGGCTATGGCTACACCTTC

size: .
D: TRBD2
V: TRBV4-2
J: TRBJ2-1
CDR3: CASSPRVAGDNEQFF
DNA: TGTGCCAGCAGCCCCCGCGTAGCGGGGGACAATGAGCAGTTCTTC

size: .
D: .
V: TRBV7-3
J: TRBJ2-6
CDR3: CASSLTSGAGANVLTF
DNA: TGTGCCAGCAGCTTAACCTCAGGGGCTGGGGCCAACGTCCTGACTTTC

size: .
D: .
V: TRBV29-1
J: TRBJ1-2
CDR3: CSVEPTGNFGGYGYTF
DNA: TGCAGCGTTGAACCGACCGGGAATTTTGGGGGCTATGGCTACACCTTC

size: .
D: TRBD1
V: TRBV29-1
J: TRBJ2-7
CDR3: CSVEETGGIAARYF
DNA: TGCAGCGTTGAAGAAACAGGGGGCATCGCTGCTCGATACTTC

size: .
D: TRBD1
V: TRBV7-7
J: TRBJ2-5
CDR3: CASSLGTGVNPQETQYF
DNA: TGTGCCAGCAGCTTAGGGACAGGGGTCAACCCACAAGAGACCCAGTACTTC

size: .
D: TRBD2
V: TRBV28
J: TRBJ2-5
CDR3: CASTLGRDETQYF
DNA: TGTGCCAGCACCCTGGGGAGGGATGAGACCCAGTACTTC

size: .
D: .
V: TRBV5-1
J: TRBJ2-5
CDR3: CASSLLPDQETQYF
DNA: TGCGCCAGCAGCTTGCTCCCGGACCAAGAGACCCAGTACTTC

size: .
D: .
V: TRBV28
J: TRBJ1-6
CDR3: CASTLGYSPLHF
DNA: TGTGCCAGCACTCTGGGGTATTCACCCCTCCACTTT

size: .
D: .
V: TRBV6-1
J: TRBJ1-5
CDR3: CASSEPNQPQHF
DNA: TGTGCCAGCAGTGAACCTAATCAGCCCCAGCATTTT

size: .
D: TRBD1
V: TRBV11-2
J: TRBJ2-7
CDR3: CASSYLPGQGMEAYEQYF
DNA: TGTGCCAGCAGCTACCTACCGGGACAGGGAATGGAGGCCTACGAGCAGTACTTC

size: .
D: .
V: TRBV9
J: TRBJ2-2
CDR3: CASSPQEGRRGDGELFF
DNA: TGTGCCAGCAGCCCCCAAGAGGGGCGGAGGGGTGACGGGGAGCTGTTTTTT

size: .
D: .
V: TRBV7-8
J: TRBJ1-1
CDR3: CASSLPPGGSNEAFF
DNA: TGTGCCAGCAGCTTACCCCCGGGGGGGTCTAATGAAGCTTTCTTT

size: .
D: .
V: TRBV7-9
J: TRBJ1-5
CDR3: CASSPGGARSNQPQHF
DNA: TGTGCCAGCAGCCCCGGGGGCGCGCGGAGCAATCAGCCCCAGCATTTT

size: few
D: .
V: TRBV25-1
J: TRBJ1-1
CDR3: CASSRLGSGPTEAFF
DNA: TGTGCCAGCTCCCGTTTGGGCTCGGGACCCACTGAAGCTTTCTTT

size: once
D: TRBD2
V: TRBV19
J: TRBJ2-1
CDR3: CASSKPPTGGEQFF
DNA: TGTGCCAGTAGCAAACCTCCGACGGGGGGTGAGCAGTTCTTC

size: .
D: .
V: TRBV11-2
J: TRBJ2-7
CDR3: CASSLEQQSRYEQYF
DNA: TGTGCCAGCAGCTTAGAGCAACAGTCACGGTACGAGCAGTACTTC

size: .
D: .
V: TRBV27
J: TRBJ1-6
CDR3: CASSFGGSPLHF
DNA: TGTGCCAGCAGTTTTGGAGGATCACCCCTCCACTTT

size: .
D: .
V: TRBV12-5
J: TRBJ2-2
CDR3: CASGLGRPGELFF
DNA: TGTGCTAGTGGTTTAGGGCGCCCCGGGGAGCTGTTTTTT

size: .
D: TRBD2
V: TRBV7-9
J: TRBJ2-3
CDR3: CASSSSGGGADTQYF
DNA: TGTGCCAGCAGCTCAAGTGGGGGAGGGGCAGATACGCAGTATTTT

size: .
D: .
V: TRBV28
J: TRBJ2-7
CDR3: CASLPGPPSYEQYF
DNA: TGTGCCAGCCTCCCCGGCCCTCCCTCCTACGAGCAGTACTTC

size: once
D: .
V: TRBV2
J: TRBJ1-4
CDR3: CASSEARWEELFF
DNA: TGTGCCAGCAGTGAAGCGCGGTGGGAAGAACTGTTTTTT

size: .
D: .
V: TRBV5-1
J: TRBJ2-2
CDR3: CASSSNRDPGELFF
DNA: TGCGCCAGCAGCTCGAACAGAGACCCCGGGGAGCTGTTTTTT

size: .
D: .
V: TRBV14
J: TRBJ1-4
CDR3: CASSPRGPGTGLFF
DNA: TGTGCCAGCAGTCCGCGGGGACCCGGGACCGGGCTGTTTTTT

size: .
D: .
V: TRBV2
J: TRBJ2-7
CDR3: CASSEAGYEQYF
DNA: TGTGCCAGCAGTGAAGCAGGGTACGAGCAGTACTTC

size: .
D: .
V: TRBV9
J: TRBJ2-1
CDR3: CASSLLGGRSYNEQFF
DNA: TGTGCCAGCAGCTTGCTTGGCGGGCGCTCCTACAATGAGCAGTTCTTC

size: .
D: TRBD2
V: TRBV9
J: TRBJ2-7
CDR3: CASSPKTSSSYEQYF
DNA: TGTGCCAGCAGCCCAAAGACTAGCAGTTCCTACGAGCAGTACTTC

size: .
D: .
V: TRBV18
J: TRBJ2-4
CDR3: CASSPLITGGKAIQYF
DNA: TGTGCCAGCTCACCCCTTATTACCGGGGGTAAAGCCATTCAGTACTTC

size: .
D: .
V: TRBV11-2
J: TRBJ2-3
CDR3: CASSRFGRESTDTQYF
DNA: TGTGCCAGCAGCCGCTTCGGACGGGAAAGCACAGATACGCAGTATTTT

size: .
D: .
V: TRBV28
J: TRBJ1-5
CDR3: CASRESIQPQHF
DNA: TGTGCCAGCAGGGAGAGTATCCAGCCCCAGCATTTT

size: .
D: .
V: TRBV7-6
J: TRBJ2-7
CDR3: CASSLGSAASYEQYF
DNA: TGTGCCAGCAGCTTAGGGAGCGCAGCCTCCTACGAGCAGTACTTC

size: .
D: TRBD2
V: TRBV18
J: TRBJ2-3
CDR3: CASSRIRGSSPDTQYF
DNA: TGTGCCAGCTCGCGAATCCGCGGGAGTTCCCCAGATACGCAGTATTTT

size: once
D: TRBD2
V: TRBV9
J: TRBJ2-1
CDR3: CASSVATGGDEQFF
DNA: TGTGCCAGCAGCGTAGCTACGGGAGGGGATGAGCAGTTCTTC

size: .
D: .
V: TRBV28
J: TRBJ2-7
CDR3: CASSTLRTLTYEQYF
DNA: TGTGCCAGCAGCACTCTCAGGACCCTTACTTACGAGCAGTACTTC

size: .
D: .
V: TRBV7-2
J: TRBJ2-1
CDR3: CARPGVFQYNEQFF
DNA: TGTGCCCGGCCGGGAGTCTTCCAGTACAATGAGCAGTTCTTC

size: .
D: .
V: TRBV18
J: TRBJ1-6
CDR3: CASSPTSGGALNSPLHF
DNA: TGTGCCAGCTCACCGACCTCCGGAGGGGCTCTTAATTCACCCCTCCACTTT

size: .
D: .
V: TRBV7-2
J: TRBJ2-3
CDR3: CASSLDGLADTQYF
DNA: TGTGCCAGCAGCTTAGATGGCCTCGCAGATACGCAGTATTTT

size: .
D: TRBD2
V: TRBV28
J: TRBJ2-2
CDR3: CASSGTSGPTGELFF
DNA: TGTGCCAGCAGCGGGACTAGCGGCCCCACCGGGGAGCTGTTTTTT

size: .
D: TRBD2
V: TRBV18
J: TRBJ2-2
CDR3: CASSPGLLTNTGELFF
DNA: TGTGCCAGCTCGCCGGGACTACTAACGAACACCGGGGAGCTGTTTTTT

size: .
D: .
V: TRBV13
J: TRBJ2-7
CDR3: CASSSILERGQSYYEQYF
DNA: TGTGCCAGCAGCTCAATTCTTGAACGCGGCCAAAGTTACTACGAGCAGTACTTC

size: .
D: .
V: TRBV14
J: TRBJ1-1
CDR3: CASSPGLDTEAFF
DNA: TGTGCCAGCAGCCCGGGGCTGGACACTGAAGCTTTCTTT

size: .
D: TRBD2
V: TRBV5-8
J: TRBJ2-5
CDR3: CASASGLAGGSQETQYF
DNA: TGTGCCAGCGCCTCCGGACTAGCGGGAGGAAGTCAAGAGACCCAGTACTTC

size: .
D: .
V: TRBV5-1
J: TRBJ1-1
CDR3: CASSVGVDTEAFF
DNA: TGCGCCAGCAGCGTGGGGGTTGACACTGAAGCTTTCTTT

size: .
D: .
V: TRBV28
J: TRBJ1-1
CDR3: CASSPTGTELTEAFF
DNA: TGTGCCAGCAGTCCCACCGGGACGGAACTCACTGAAGCTTTCTTT

size: .
D: .
V: TRBV7-8
J: TRBJ2-1
CDR3: CASSSERPGGRYNEQFF
DNA: TGTGCCAGCAGCTCCGAGCGCCCCGGAGGACGGTACAATGAGCAGTTCTTC

size: .
D: .
V: TRBV5-1
J: TRBJ2-5
CDR3: CASSVLAAQETQYF
DNA: TGCGCCAGCAGCGTCTTAGCGGCACAAGAGACCCAGTACTTC

size: once
D: .
V: TRBV5-4
J: TRBJ2-2
CDR3: CASSPPGGGMAGELFF
DNA: TGTGCCAGCAGCCCCCCGGGGGGCGGGATGGCCGGGGAGCTGTTTTTT

size: once
D: .
V: TRBV11-2
J: TRBJ2-3
CDR3: CASSPRSSISDTQYF
DNA: TGTGCCAGCAGCCCAAGGTCTAGCATCTCAGATACGCAGTATTTT

size: .
D: .
V: TRBV20-1
J: TRBJ2-1
CDR3: CSASPIARPFF
DNA: TGCAGTGCTAGTCCAATTGCCCGCCCGTTCTTC

size: once
D: .
V: TRBV5-1
J: TRBJ1-1
CDR3: CASSLAGQNTEAFF
DNA: TGCGCCAGCAGCTTGGCCGGACAGAACACTGAAGCTTTCTTT

size: .
D: .
V: TRBV5-1
J: TRBJ1-6
CDR3: CASSSGQGNSPLHF
DNA: TGCGCCAGCAGCTCGGGGCAGGGGAATTCACCCCTCCACTTT